This T cell receptor (beta chain) comes out of a study of blood T cell repertoires in COVID-19. The overall study: Whether acute or convalescent, the COVID-19 samples came from the United States, Italy and Spain.

Original handling: Reference gene primer amplification yielded estimated nucleated cell counts. Here immunoSEQ multiplex PCR was the method, and the copy in TCRdb shows in-frame clones only, minus some. The DNA was the basis for D and trimming; V, J and clone size are from that table. The sample shows some 19,000 clones, 89% of them seen only once. Per germline, CDR1 KGHDR and CDR2 SFDVKD. The V and J ends lost 0 bases and 1 base, in that order; junction bases with no gene match: 3. The CDR3 runs 16 residues. The count of this clone is one. Sequencing used peripheral blood. The chain combines TRBV24-1 with TRBJ2-3, with 7 bases fitting TRBD1. This TCR derives from a man between 60 and 70 years old with active COVID-19. For the CDR3, the DNA is TGTGCCACCAGTGATTTGTGGCAGGGGGGCACAGATACGCAGTATTTT. It encodes CATSDLWQGGTDTQYF.